These T cell receptor beta chains were read from a single sample in a study of blood T cell repertoires in COVID-19. Libraries were prepared by immunoSEQ multiplex PCR; TCRdb keeps only in-frame clonotypes and omits some of them. The repertoire includes about 170,000 clones, approximately 87% of them detected once, and 3.7% sits in the top ten. Sequenced sample: peripheral blood. Receptors originate from a man aged 18 to 29 with active or convalescent COVID-19. Both conserved end residues are part of each CDR3. D genes are given only for firm matches. Size values are once, few and many counts, or a class for expanded clones, and some rows have none.

>TRBV3-1/TRBV3-2|NA|NA
CASSSGDTQYF
>TRBV10-3|once|TRBD1
CAISESIDRGAEAFF
>TRBV5-1|few|TRBD1
CASSTQQGTGGELFF
>TRBV14|NA|NA
CASSQLIQNTEAFF
>TRBV2|NA|NA
CASSDPELSGTHSTDTQYF
>TRBV29-1|few|TRBD1
CSVSGTGGRDTQYF
>TRBV11-3|NA|NA
CASSPPRFRAGELFF
>TRBV3-1/TRBV3-2|NA|NA
CASRSGGGRNSPLHF
>TRBV30|once|NA
CAWKQEETQYF
>TRBV5-1|NA|TRBD1
CASSLGGDRVLYGYTF
>TRBV6-5|NA|NA
CASSIAPREGAFF
>TRBV6-5|NA|TRBD1
CASSYGTGGTYGYTF
>TRBV19|once|TRBD2
CASSRIAGASGGNEQFF
>TRBV6-5|NA|TRBD1
CASSYTGGGQETQYF
>TRBV2|NA|TRBD1
CASTIDRGGDTEAFF
>TRBV18|few|NA
CASSPTVEGASGNTIYF
>TRBV5-1|NA|NA
CASVIREPSETQYF
>TRBV4-2|NA|TRBD2
CASSQRGSSGSNEQFF
>TRBV7-9|NA|TRBD2
CASRNTPGLATQKFF
>TRBV11-2|NA|NA
CASSLDPPPRGNEKLFF
>TRBV4-2|NA|NA
CASSPSQRGRYGYTF
>TRBV27|NA|NA
CASSISGLSRNTIYF
>TRBV5-1|NA|TRBD1
CASSSTPTGGEQYF
>TRBV3-1/TRBV3-2|NA|NA
CASSLIQGQEANEKLFF
>TRBV6-5|once|NA
CASSSGFNEQFF
>TRBV11-3|NA|TRBD1
CASSYSDRVYNEQFF
>TRBV24-1|NA|NA
CATSGDRNYNEQFF
>TRBV3-1/TRBV3-2|NA|TRBD2
CASSQEDAGLAGTQYF
>TRBV5-6|once|NA
CARGTEAFF
>TRBV3-1/TRBV3-2|NA|NA
CASSQHNGGNTEAFF
>TRBV19|NA|TRBD1
CASSIWGQGYQPQHF
>TRBV7-2|NA|TRBD1
CASSRDRGIQYF
>TRBV6-2/TRBV6-3|once|NA
CASSTDSYEQYF
>TRBV18|NA|NA
CASYLGTGLLNTEAFF
>TRBV20-1|NA|NA
CSASTETNTDTQYF
>TRBV15|NA|NA
CATSEADSYYEQYF
>TRBV7-2|NA|TRBD2
CASSLDSGIADIQYF
>TRBV7-9|NA|TRBD1
CASSQTGGLGYTF
>TRBV7-9|once|TRBD2
CASSIGTSGTDTQYF
>TRBV30|NA|NA
CAWSAVSEAVSNGYTF